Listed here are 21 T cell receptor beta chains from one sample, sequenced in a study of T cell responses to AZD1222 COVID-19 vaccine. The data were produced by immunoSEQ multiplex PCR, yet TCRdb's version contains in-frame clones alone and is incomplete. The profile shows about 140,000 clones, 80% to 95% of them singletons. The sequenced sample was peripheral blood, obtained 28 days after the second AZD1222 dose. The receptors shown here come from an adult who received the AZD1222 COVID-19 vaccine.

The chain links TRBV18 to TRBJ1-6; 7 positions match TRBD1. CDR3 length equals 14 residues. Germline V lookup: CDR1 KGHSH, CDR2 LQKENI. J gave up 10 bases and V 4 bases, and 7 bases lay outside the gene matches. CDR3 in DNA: TGTGCCAGCTCACAAGGACAGGCCGGCTCACCCCTCCACTTT. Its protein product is CASSQGQAGSPLHF.

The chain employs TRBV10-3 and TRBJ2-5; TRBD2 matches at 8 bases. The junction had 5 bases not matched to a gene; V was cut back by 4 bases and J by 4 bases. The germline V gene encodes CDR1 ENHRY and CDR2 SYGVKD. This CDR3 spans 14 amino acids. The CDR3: CAISGGAGGETQYF. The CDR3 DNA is TGTGCCATCAGTGGCGGGGCGGGAGGAGAGACCCAGTACTTC.

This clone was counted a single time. CDR3 amino acids: CASSITGPKNEQYF. The CDR3 nucleotides read TGTGCCAGTAGTATTACAGGACCGAAGAACGAGCAGTACTTC. This chain uses TRBV19 with TRBJ2-7; possibly TRBD1 for D (5 bases). V lost 3 bases and J lost 5, with 14 bases in between. The length of the CDR3 is 14 residues. Germline-derived CDR1 and CDR2 are LNHDA and SQIVND (reference sequence). Filled out from reference TRBV19 and TRBJ2-7, the complete variable domain reads DGGITQSPKYLFRKEGQNVTLSCEQNLNHDAMYWYRQDPGQGLRLIYYSQIVNDFQKGDIAEGYSVSREKKESFPLTVTSAQKNPTAFYLCASSITGPKNEQYFGPGTRLTVT.

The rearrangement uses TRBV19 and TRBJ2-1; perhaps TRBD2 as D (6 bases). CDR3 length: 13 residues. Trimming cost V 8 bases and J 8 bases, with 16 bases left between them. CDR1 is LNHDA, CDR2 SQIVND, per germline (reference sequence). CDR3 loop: CASGRRGMDEQFF. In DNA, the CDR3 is TGTGCCAGTGGTCGGCGGGGAATGGATGAGCAGTTCTTC.

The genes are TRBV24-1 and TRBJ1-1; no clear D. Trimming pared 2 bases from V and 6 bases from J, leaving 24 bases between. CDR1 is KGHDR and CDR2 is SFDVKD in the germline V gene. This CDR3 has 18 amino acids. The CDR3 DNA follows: TGTGCCACCAGTGATTCGCCCTCATTGATAGGGAGAAGGCCTGAAGCTTTCTTT. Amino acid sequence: CATSDSPSLIGRRPEAFF.

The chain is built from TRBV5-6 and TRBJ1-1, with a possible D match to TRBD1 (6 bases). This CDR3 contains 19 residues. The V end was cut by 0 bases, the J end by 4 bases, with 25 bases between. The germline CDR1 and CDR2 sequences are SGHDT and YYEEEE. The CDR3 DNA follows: TGTGCCAGCAGCTTGGTTACCACATGGGGGGGGCGATATAGCACTGAAGCTTTCTTT. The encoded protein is CASSLVTTWGGRYSTEAFF.

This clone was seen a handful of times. For the CDR3, the DNA is TGTGCCAGTAGTCGGGACAGGGGGAACTATGGCTACACCTTC. Residues: CASSRDRGNYGYTF. The chain is built from TRBV19 and TRBJ1-2, with 11 bases aligning to TRBD1. The CDR3 is 14 residues long. Germline V gene data show CDR1 as LNHDA and CDR2 as SQIVND (reference sequence). V shed 5 bases, J shed 2 bases, and the junction held 1 base outside the gene matches.

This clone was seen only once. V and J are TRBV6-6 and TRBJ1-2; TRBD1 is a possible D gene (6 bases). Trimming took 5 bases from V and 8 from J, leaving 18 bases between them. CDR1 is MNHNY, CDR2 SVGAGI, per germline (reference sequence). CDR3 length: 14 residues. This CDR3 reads CASSTSRDTRGYTF. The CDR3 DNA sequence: TGTGCCAGCAGTACCTCCCGGGACACCCGGGGCTACACCTTC.

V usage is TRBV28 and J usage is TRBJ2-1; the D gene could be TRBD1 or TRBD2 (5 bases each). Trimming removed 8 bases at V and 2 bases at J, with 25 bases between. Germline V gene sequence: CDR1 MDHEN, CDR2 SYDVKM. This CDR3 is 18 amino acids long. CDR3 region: CASVALLWDPVTYNEQFF. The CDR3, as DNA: TGTGCCAGCGTAGCCCTCTTGTGGGACCCCGTTACCTACAATGAGCAGTTCTTC.

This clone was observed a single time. The CDR3 nucleotides read TGTGCCAGCAGCTTAGATCTTGTGGAGACCCAGTACTTC. Encoded protein: CASSLDLVETQYF. The chain combines TRBV11-2 with TRBJ2-5; D not certain. Germline V gives CDR1 SGHAT, CDR2 FQNNGV. The CDR3 length is 13 residues. V lost 0 bases and J lost 5, with 7 bases in between.

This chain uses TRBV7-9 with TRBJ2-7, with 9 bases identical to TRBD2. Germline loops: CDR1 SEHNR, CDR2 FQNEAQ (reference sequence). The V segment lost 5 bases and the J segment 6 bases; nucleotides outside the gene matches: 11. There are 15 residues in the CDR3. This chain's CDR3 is CASSRPSTSGFEQYF. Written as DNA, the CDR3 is TGTGCCAGCAGCCGACCTTCGACTAGCGGTTTCGAGCAGTACTTC. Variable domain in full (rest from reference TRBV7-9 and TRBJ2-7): DTGVSQNPRHKITKRGQNVTFRCDPISEHNRLYWYRQTLGQGPEFLTYFQNEAQLEKSRLLSDRFSAERPKGSFSTLEIQRTEQGDSAMYLCASSRPSTSGFEQYFGPGTRLTVT.

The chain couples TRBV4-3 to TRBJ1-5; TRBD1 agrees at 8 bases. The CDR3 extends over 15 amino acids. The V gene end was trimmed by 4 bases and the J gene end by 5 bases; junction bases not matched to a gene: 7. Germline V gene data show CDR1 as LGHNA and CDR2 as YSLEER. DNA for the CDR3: TGCGCCAGCAGCCCAGGACAGGGTGACTATCAGCCCCAGCATTTT. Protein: CASSPGQGDYQPQHF.

The CDR3 sequence: CASSQEYGEKLFF. DNA of the CDR3: TGTGCCAGCTCACAAGAATACGGGGAAAAACTGTTTTTT. The chain links TRBV18 to TRBJ1-4, with D uncertain. Germline loops: CDR1 KGHSH, CDR2 LQKENI. This CDR3 has 13 amino acids. V was cut by 4 bases and J by 8 bases, with 11 bases left in between.

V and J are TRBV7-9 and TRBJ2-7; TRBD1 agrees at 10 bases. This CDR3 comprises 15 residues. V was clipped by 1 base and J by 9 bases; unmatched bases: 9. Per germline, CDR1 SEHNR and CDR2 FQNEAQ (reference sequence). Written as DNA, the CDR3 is TGTGCCAGCAGCTTAGTACCCGACAGGGGGCGTCGGCAGTACTTC. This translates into CASSLVPDRGRRQYF.

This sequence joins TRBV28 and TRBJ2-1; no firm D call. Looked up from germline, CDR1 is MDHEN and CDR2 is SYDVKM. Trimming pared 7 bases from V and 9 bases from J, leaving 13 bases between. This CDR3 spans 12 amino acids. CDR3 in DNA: TGTGCCAGCATAAACGCGGAAGGTGAGCAGTTCTTC. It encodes CASINAEGEQFF.

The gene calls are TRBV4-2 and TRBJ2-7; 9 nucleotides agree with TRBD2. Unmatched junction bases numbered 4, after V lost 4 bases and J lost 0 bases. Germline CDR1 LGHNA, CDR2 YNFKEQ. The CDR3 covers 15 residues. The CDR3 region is CASSPSGASSYEQYF. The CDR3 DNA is TGTGCCAGCAGCCCTAGCGGGGCCAGCTCCTACGAGCAGTACTTC.

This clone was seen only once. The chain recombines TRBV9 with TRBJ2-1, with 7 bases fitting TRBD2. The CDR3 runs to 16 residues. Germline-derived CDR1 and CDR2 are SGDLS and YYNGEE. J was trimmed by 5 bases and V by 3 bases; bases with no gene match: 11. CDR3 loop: CASSATPGTTHNEQFF. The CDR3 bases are TGTGCCAGCAGCGCGACGCCCGGGACTACTCACAATGAGCAGTTCTTC.

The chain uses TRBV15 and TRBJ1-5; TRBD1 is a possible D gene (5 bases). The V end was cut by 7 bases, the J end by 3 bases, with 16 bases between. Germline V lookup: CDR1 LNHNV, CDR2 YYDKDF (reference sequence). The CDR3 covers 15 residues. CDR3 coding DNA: TGTGCCACCACCCCATGGGGGGGGGACAATCAGCCCCAGCATTTT. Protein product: CATTPWGGDNQPQHF.

In DNA form, the CDR3 reads TGTGCCACCAGCCCTAGCGGAGGGGGTTACAATGAGCAGTTCTTC. The encoded protein is CATSPSGGGYNEQFF. The chain combines TRBV15 with TRBJ2-1, with D tentatively TRBD2 (7 bases). The V end lost 5 bases, the J end lost 4 bases, and 15 bases lay between the germline ends. Germline V gene data show CDR1 as LNHNV and CDR2 as YYDKDF (reference sequence). The CDR3 sequence is 15 residues long.

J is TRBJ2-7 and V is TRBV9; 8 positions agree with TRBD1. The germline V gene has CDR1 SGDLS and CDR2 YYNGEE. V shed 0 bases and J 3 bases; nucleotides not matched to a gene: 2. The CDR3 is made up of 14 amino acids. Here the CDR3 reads CASSVGTGLYEQYF. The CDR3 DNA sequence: TGTGCCAGCAGCGTAGGGACAGGGCTCTACGAGCAGTACTTC.

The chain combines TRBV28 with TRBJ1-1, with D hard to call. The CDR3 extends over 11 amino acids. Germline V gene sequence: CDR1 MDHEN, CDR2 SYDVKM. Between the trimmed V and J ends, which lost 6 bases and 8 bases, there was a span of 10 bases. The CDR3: CASSYLREAFF. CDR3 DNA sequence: TGTGCCAGCAGCTACCTTCGGGAAGCTTTCTTT. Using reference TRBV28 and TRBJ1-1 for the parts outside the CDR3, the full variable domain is DVKVTQSSRYLVKRTGEKVFLECVQDMDHENMFWYRQDPGLGLRLIYFSYDVKMKEKGDIPEGYSVSREKKERFSLILESASTNQTSMYLCASSYLREAFFGQGTRLTVV.